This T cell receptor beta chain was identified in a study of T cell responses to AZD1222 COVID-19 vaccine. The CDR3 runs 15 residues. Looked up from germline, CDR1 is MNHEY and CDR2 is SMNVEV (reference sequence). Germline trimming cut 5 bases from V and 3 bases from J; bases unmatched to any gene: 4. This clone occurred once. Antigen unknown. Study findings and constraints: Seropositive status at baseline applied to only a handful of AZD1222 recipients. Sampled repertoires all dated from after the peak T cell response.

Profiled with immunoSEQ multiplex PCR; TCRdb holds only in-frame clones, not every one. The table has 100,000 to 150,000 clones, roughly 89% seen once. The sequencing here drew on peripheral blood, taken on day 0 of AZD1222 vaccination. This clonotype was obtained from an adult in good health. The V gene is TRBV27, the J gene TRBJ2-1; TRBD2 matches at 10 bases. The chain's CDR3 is CASSPIAGGYNEQFF. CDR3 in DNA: TGTGCCAGCAGTCCCATAGCGGGAGGCTACAATGAGCAGTTCTTC.